What follows is one T cell receptor beta chain and its context. Its antigen remains unknown. This sample is part of a study of cytomegalovirus exposure and HLA in healthy donors. Study findings and constraints: Immune exposure data for these donors was limited to CMV serostatus.

The PCR made use of 60 Vbeta and 13 Jbeta primers. The protocol was immunoSEQ multiplex PCR, while the TCRdb copy is restricted to in-frame clones and leaves out a portion. Recorded for this sample: about 55,000 clones. This TCR was sampled from an older woman in good health and CMV-seropositive. Sequencing used PBMCs.

CDR3 nucleotides: TGCGCCAGCAGTCCCGGGACAGCGTACGAGCAGTACTTC. Amino acid sequence: CASSPGTAYEQYF. The chain employs TRBV10-1 and TRBJ2-7; 7 nucleotides agree with TRBD1. The CDR3 covers 13 residues. V dropped 5 bases and J dropped 4; count of bases not matched to a gene: 5. Germline V gene sequence: CDR1 WNHNN, CDR2 SYGVQD (reference sequence).